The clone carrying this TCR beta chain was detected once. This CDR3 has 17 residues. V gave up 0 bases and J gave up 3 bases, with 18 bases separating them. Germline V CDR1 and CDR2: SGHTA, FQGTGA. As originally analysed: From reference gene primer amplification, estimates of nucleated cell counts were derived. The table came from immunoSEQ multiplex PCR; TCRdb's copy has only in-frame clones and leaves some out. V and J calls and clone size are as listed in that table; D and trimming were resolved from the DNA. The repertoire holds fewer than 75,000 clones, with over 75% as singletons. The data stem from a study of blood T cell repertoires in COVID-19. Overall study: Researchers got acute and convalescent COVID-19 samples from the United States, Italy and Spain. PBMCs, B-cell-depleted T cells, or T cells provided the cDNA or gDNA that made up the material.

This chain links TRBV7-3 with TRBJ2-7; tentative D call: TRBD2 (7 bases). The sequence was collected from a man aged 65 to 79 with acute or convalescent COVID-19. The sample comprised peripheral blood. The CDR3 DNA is TGTGCCAGCAGCTTAACGGGACTGGCGGGGGCTAACTACGAGCAGTACTTC. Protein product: CASSLTGLAGANYEQYF.